These 27 T cell receptor beta chains share one sample of origin, sequenced in a study of OX40 agonist ivuxolimab in advanced cancers. Profiling relied on immunoSEQ multiplex PCR, and the TCRdb table lists in-frame clones only, not all of them. Here the sample spans 50,000 to 60,000 clones, roughly 89% being singletons. The material sequenced was CD4+ or CD8+ T cells sorted from blood, taken in a trial of the OX40 agonist ivuxolimab. Source of these receptors: an adult with an advanced solid tumor such as melanoma, head and neck, liver or kidney cancer.

The chain links TRBV4-2 to TRBJ1-1; D remains unclear. CDR3 length: 13 residues. The germline CDR1 and CDR2 sequences are LGHNA and YNFKEQ. Trimming removed 1 base at V and 3 bases at J, with 6 bases between. The CDR3 DNA is TGTGCCAGCAGCCAAGTTGAGTACACTGAAGCTTTCTTT. Encoded protein: CASSQVEYTEAFF.

The rearrangement links TRBV5-6 to TRBJ1-5, with a possible D match to TRBD1 (5 bases). The V and J ends lost 0 bases and 5 bases respectively, with 12 bases between them. The CDR3 extends over 15 amino acids. Per germline, CDR1 SGHDT and CDR2 YYEEEE. Here the CDR3 DNA reads TGTGCCAGCAGCTTGGGAGGGGACGTTTATCAGCCCCAGCATTTT. Encoded protein: CASSLGGDVYQPQHF.

The V gene is TRBV6-5, the J gene TRBJ2-7; 7 nucleotides agree with TRBD2. The V gene end was trimmed by 2 bases and the J gene end by 6 bases; junction bases not matched to a gene: 7. The CDR3 is made up of 14 amino acids. CDR1 and CDR2 (germline): MNHEY, SVGAGI. The CDR3 spells CASSYGEGVSEQYF. The CDR3, as DNA: TGTGCCAGCAGTTACGGGGAGGGCGTTAGCGAGCAGTACTTC.

The chain carries TRBV4-1 and TRBJ2-3, with unresolved D. V was trimmed by 5 bases and J by 1 base, leaving 7 bases between them. This CDR3 is 13 amino acids long. In germline, CDR1 is MGHRA, CDR2 YSYEKL. CDR3 nucleotides: TGCGCCAGCAGCAACGCAGGCACAGATACGCAGTATTTT. It translates to CASSNAGTDTQYF.

This rearrangement joins TRBV7-7 to TRBJ2-1, with 12 bases aligning to TRBD2. V dropped 0 bases and J dropped 9; count of bases not matched to a gene: 9. This CDR3 has 17 amino acids. Germline CDR1 is SSHAT and CDR2 is FNYEAQ (reference sequence). The CDR3 region is CASSLATSGRPPGEQFF. CDR3 bases: TGTGCCAGCAGCTTAGCGACTAGCGGGAGACCCCCAGGTGAGCAGTTCTTC.

J is TRBJ2-5 and V is TRBV6-5; D remains ambiguous. The V and J ends lost 0 bases and 5 bases respectively, with 7 bases between them. Germline V gives CDR1 MNHEY, CDR2 SVGAGI. The CDR3 is made up of 13 amino acids. CDR3 protein: CASSYSPRETQYF. The CDR3 DNA follows: TGTGCCAGCAGTTACTCCCCCCGCGAGACCCAGTACTTC.

The chain joins TRBV27 to TRBJ1-1; weak D call: TRBD1 (5 bases). The germline V gene has CDR1 MNHEY and CDR2 SMNVEV (reference sequence). The CDR3 covers 14 residues. Trimming removed 0 bases at V and 2 bases at J, with 7 bases between. The CDR3 spells CASSLSGGNTEAFF. The CDR3 DNA sequence: TGTGCCAGCAGTTTATCCGGGGGTAACACTGAAGCTTTCTTT.

V is TRBV28 and J is TRBJ1-3; D not certain. This CDR3 is 13 amino acids long. CDR1 and CDR2 (germline): MDHEN, SYDVKM. The germline V and J ends were trimmed by 6 bases and 3 bases, with 9 bases remaining between them. CDR3 in DNA: TGTGCCAGCAGATCGGGGTATGGAAACACCATATATTTT. It specifies CASRSGYGNTIYF.

The J gene is TRBJ2-3, the V gene TRBV6-1, with D possibly being TRBD1 (6 bases). Germline values: CDR1 MNHNS, CDR2 SASEGT. V lost 1 base and J lost 7, with 15 bases in between. The CDR3 length is 15 residues. The CDR3, as DNA: TGTGCCAGCAGTGAAGTGGGGGCAGGCCTCTATACGCAGTATTTT. It yields the protein CASSEVGAGLYTQYF.

This rearrangement joins TRBV28 to TRBJ1-3; perhaps TRBD1 as D (5 bases). This CDR3 contains 13 residues. V was cut by 6 bases and J by 6 bases, with 12 bases left in between. CDR1 is MDHEN and CDR2 is SYDVKM in the germline V gene. CDR3 protein: CASSLWGVNTIYF. The CDR3 DNA sequence: TGTGCCAGCAGCCTCTGGGGGGTAAACACCATATATTTT.

The chain links TRBV4-1 to TRBJ2-5; no reliable D call. Trimming took off 3 bases at V and 1 base at J, with 18 bases between the two ends. The CDR3 has 17 amino acids. From germline, CDR1 is MGHRA and CDR2 YSYEKL. CDR3 sequence reads: CASSQTQDIQSQETQYF. Here the CDR3 DNA reads TGCGCCAGCAGCCAGACACAAGACATCCAGAGCCAAGAGACCCAGTACTTC.

This clone was recorded only once. The chain carries TRBV14 and TRBJ2-2; no clear D gene. Per germline, CDR1 SGHDN and CDR2 FVKESK. The CDR3 runs to 14 residues. Trimming left V 0 bases short and J 4 bases short, with 6 bases between. The CDR3: CASSQDWVTGELFF. In DNA form, the CDR3 reads TGTGCCAGCAGCCAAGATTGGGTCACCGGGGAGCTGTTTTTT.

CDR3 in DNA: TGTGCCAGCAGCCCCCGGGACAGGGGACAAGAGACCCAGTACTTC. It specifies CASSPRDRGQETQYF. The chain recombines TRBV7-7 with TRBJ2-5, with 10 positions matching TRBD1. This CDR3 has 15 amino acids. V was clipped by 5 bases and J by 2 bases; unmatched bases: 5. The germline V gene encodes CDR1 SSHAT and CDR2 FNYEAQ (reference sequence). Based on the CDR3 plus reference TRBV7-7 and TRBJ2-5, the full variable domain is GAGVSQSPRYKVTKRGQDVTLRCDPISSHATLYWYQQALGQGPEFLTYFNYEAQPDKSGLPSDRFSAERPEGSISTLTIQRTEQRDSAMYRCASSPRDRGQETQYFGPGTRLLVL.

The chain is built from TRBV29-1 and TRBJ2-5, with 7 positions matching TRBD1. Germline-derived CDR1 and CDR2 are SQVTM and ANQGSEA. The junction had 8 bases not matched to a gene; V was cut back by 5 bases and J by 5 bases. This CDR3 spans 13 amino acids. The CDR3 bases are TGCAGCGTTACGCCTAGGGGGCAGGAGACCCAGTACTTC. It translates to CSVTPRGQETQYF.

The chain is built from TRBV11-2 and TRBJ1-2, with a possible D match to TRBD1 (6 bases). CDR3 size: 14 residues. V was trimmed by 5 bases and J by 3 bases, leaving 13 bases between them. Germline V gene lookup returns CDR1 SGHAT and CDR2 FQNNGV. This chain's CDR3 is CASSPWEGDYGYTF. The CDR3 DNA is TGTGCCAGCAGCCCTTGGGAGGGGGACTATGGCTACACCTTC.

The chain joins TRBV10-2 to TRBJ1-1; no firm D call. Germline values: CDR1 WSHSY, CDR2 SAAADI. With 1 base removed from V and 5 bases from J, the gap between germline ends came to 8 bases. The CDR3 covers 13 residues. CDR3 protein: CASSELGVTEAFF. The DNA for the CDR3 is TGCGCCAGCAGTGAGTTGGGTGTAACTGAAGCTTTCTTT.

The chain employs TRBV5-1 and TRBJ2-1; D unresolved. The CDR3 runs 11 residues. Between the trimmed V and J ends, which lost 0 bases and 12 bases, there was a span of 7 bases. From germline, CDR1 is SGHRS and CDR2 YFSETQ. The CDR3 DNA reads as TGCGCCAGCAGCTTGGGAGACGGGCAGTTCTTC. It yields the protein CASSLGDGQFF.

The gene calls are TRBV27 and TRBJ2-6; the D call may be TRBD1 or TRBD2 (6 bases each). The germline V gene has CDR1 MNHEY and CDR2 SMNVEV (reference sequence). The CDR3 extends over 20 amino acids. The V and J ends lost 1 base and 0 bases respectively, with 19 bases between them. CDR3 region: CASSLFYGGLLLSGANVLTF. Written as DNA, the CDR3 is TGTGCCAGCAGTTTATTTTACGGGGGCTTATTGCTCTCTGGGGCCAACGTCCTGACTTTC.

This clone was seen a single time. The chain employs TRBV28 and TRBJ1-1; the match to TRBD1 covers 7 bases. From germline, CDR1 is MDHEN and CDR2 SYDVKM. Losses at the gene ends were 3 bases for V and 3 bases for J; bases not matched to a gene: 10. This CDR3 spans 16 amino acids. DNA of the CDR3: TGTGCCAGCAGTTTGCCCTCTTCCCAGGGGGACACTGAAGCTTTCTTT. Protein: CASSLPSSQGDTEAFF.

The chain carries TRBV12-5 and TRBJ2-2; 9 positions match TRBD1. The J segment lost 0 bases and the V segment lost 0 bases, leaving 11 bases of the junction unmatched. The CDR3 sequence is 20 residues long. The germline V gene has CDR1 LGHNT and CDR2 FRNRAP. The CDR3 loop is CASGLVQYRGPAPNTGELFF. CDR3 DNA: TGTGCTAGTGGTTTGGTACAATACAGGGGGCCGGCACCGAACACCGGGGAGCTGTTTTTT.

The chain has TRBV11-2 and TRBJ1-2; D perhaps matches TRBD1 (5 bases). Germline assignment: CDR1 SGHAT and CDR2 FQNNGV. The CDR3 consists of 15 residues. Trimming removed 1 base from V and 7 bases from J, with 16 bases in between. CDR3 amino acids: CASSLVGDDGGGYTF. CDR3 nucleotide sequence: TGTGCCAGCAGCTTAGTAGGGGACGACGGCGGTGGCTACACCTTC.

This chain uses TRBV9 with TRBJ1-4; D is perhaps TRBD1 (5 bases). Germline V gene lookup returns CDR1 SGDLS and CDR2 YYNGEE. V was trimmed by 4 bases and J by 2 bases, leaving 12 bases between them. The CDR3 has 15 residues. CDR3 region: CASSLAGATNEKLFF. The CDR3 DNA follows: TGTGCCAGCAGCCTAGCTGGGGCGACTAATGAAAAACTGTTTTTT. The full variable domain, with the rest looked up from reference TRBV9 and TRBJ1-4, is DSGVTQTPKHLITATGQRVTLRCSPRSGDLSVYWYQQSLDQGLQFLIQYYNGEERAKGNILERFSAQQFPDLHSELNLSSLELGDSALYFCASSLAGATNEKLFFGSGTQLSVL.

The chain carries TRBV9 and TRBJ2-1, with 9 nucleotides matching TRBD2. The CDR3 spans 14 residues. Germline loops: CDR1 SGDLS, CDR2 YYNGEE. Losses at the gene ends were 3 bases for V and 9 bases for J; bases not matched to a gene: 7. CDR3: CASSETSGLGEQFF. CDR3 in DNA: TGTGCCAGCAGCGAGACTAGCGGTTTGGGTGAGCAGTTCTTC.

The chain joins TRBV7-9 to TRBJ1-1; D uncertain. There are 12 residues in the CDR3. Germline CDR1 SEHNR, CDR2 FQNEAQ (reference sequence). V was cut by 0 bases and J by 10 bases, with 9 bases left in between. The CDR3 spells CASSLAGLGAFF. In nucleotides, the CDR3 is TGTGCCAGCAGCTTAGCCGGGTTAGGAGCTTTCTTT.

V and J are TRBV19 and TRBJ1-5; TRBD1 matches at 10 bases. Germline values: CDR1 LNHDA, CDR2 SQIVND (reference sequence). Trimming took 9 bases from V and 0 from J; bases not matched to a gene: 17. CDR3 length: 19 residues. CDR3 protein: CASTKFPGTGAYSNQPQHF. CDR3 DNA sequence: TGTGCCAGCACCAAATTCCCCGGGACAGGGGCTTATAGCAATCAGCCCCAGCATTTT.

Only a few counts were recorded for this clone. V and J are TRBV11-1 and TRBJ2-7; the D gene is possibly TRBD1 (6 bases). Trimming took off 4 bases at V and 3 bases at J, with 16 bases between the two ends. This CDR3 comprises 15 residues. Germline loops: CDR1 SGHAT, CDR2 FQDESV (reference sequence). The CDR3 DNA is TGTGCCAGCAGCTCAGGCCGGGACACAGACTACGAGCAGTACTTC. Its translation is CASSSGRDTDYEQYF.

The rearrangement joins TRBV7-6 to TRBJ2-7; 8 nucleotides line up with TRBD1. Germline CDR1 reads SGHVS; CDR2 reads FNYEAQ. The V segment lost 2 bases and the J segment 7 bases; nucleotides outside the gene matches: 10. The CDR3 contains 15 residues. CDR3 loop: CASSLSLFGTGEQYF. CDR3 in DNA: TGTGCCAGCAGCTTATCACTTTTCGGGACAGGAGAGCAGTACTTC.